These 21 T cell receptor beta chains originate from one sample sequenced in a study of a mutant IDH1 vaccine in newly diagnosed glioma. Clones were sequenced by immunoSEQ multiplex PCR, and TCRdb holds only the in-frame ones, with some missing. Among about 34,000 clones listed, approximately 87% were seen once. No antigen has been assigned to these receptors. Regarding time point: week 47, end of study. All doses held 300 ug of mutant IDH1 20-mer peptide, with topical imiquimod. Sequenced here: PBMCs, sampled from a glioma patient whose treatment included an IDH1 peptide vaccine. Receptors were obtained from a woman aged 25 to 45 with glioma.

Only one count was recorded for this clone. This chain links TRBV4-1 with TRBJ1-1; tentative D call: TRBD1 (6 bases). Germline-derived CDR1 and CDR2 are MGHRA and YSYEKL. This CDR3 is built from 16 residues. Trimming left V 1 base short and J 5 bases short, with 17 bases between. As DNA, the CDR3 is TGCGCCAGCAGCCAAGGTGGGGGGGGGCTACGGACTGAAGCTTTCTTT. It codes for CASSQGGGGLRTEAFF.

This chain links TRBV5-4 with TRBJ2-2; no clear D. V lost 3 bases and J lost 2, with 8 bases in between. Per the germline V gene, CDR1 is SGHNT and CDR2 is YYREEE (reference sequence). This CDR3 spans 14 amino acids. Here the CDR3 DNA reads TGTGCCAGCAGCTCCCCGACTAACACCGGGGAGCTGTTTTTT. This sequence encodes CASSSPTNTGELFF.

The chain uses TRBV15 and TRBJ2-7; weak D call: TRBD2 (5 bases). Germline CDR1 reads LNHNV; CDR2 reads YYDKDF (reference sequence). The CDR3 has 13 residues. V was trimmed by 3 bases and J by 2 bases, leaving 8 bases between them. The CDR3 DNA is TGTGCCACCAGCAGGGGAGCAGCCTACGAGCAGTACTTC. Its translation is CATSRGAAYEQYF.

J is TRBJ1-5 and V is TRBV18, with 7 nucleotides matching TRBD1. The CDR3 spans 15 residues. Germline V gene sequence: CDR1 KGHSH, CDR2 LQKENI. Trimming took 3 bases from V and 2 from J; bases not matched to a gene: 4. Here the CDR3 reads CASSPAGGGNQPQHF. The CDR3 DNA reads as TGTGCCAGCTCACCGGCAGGGGGAGGCAATCAGCCCCAGCATTTT.

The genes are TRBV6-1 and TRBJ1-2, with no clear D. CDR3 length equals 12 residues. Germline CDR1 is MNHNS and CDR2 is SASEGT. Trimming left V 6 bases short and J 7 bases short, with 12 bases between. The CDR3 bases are TGTGCCAGCAGATATGGTGCGGGTGGCTACACCTTC. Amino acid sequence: CASRYGAGGYTF.

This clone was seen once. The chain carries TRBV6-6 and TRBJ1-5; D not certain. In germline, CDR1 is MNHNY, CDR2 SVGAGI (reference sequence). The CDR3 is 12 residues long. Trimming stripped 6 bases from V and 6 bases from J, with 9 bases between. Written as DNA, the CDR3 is TGTGCCAGCAGGTTGGAGAGTCAGCCCCAGCATTTT. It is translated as CASRLESQPQHF.

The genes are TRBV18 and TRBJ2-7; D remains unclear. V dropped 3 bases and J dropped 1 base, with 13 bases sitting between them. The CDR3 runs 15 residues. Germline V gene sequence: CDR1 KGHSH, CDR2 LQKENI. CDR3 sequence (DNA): TGTGCCAGCTCACCTGTCCTCGTGTCTTCCTACGAGCAGTACTTC. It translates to CASSPVLVSSYEQYF.

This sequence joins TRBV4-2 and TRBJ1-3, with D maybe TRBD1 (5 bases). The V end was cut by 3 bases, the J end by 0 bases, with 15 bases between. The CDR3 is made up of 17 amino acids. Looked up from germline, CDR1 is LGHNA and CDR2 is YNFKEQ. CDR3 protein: CASSQGGTAISGNTIYF. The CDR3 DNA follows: TGTGCCAGCAGCCAGGGCGGGACGGCTATCTCTGGAAACACCATATATTTT.

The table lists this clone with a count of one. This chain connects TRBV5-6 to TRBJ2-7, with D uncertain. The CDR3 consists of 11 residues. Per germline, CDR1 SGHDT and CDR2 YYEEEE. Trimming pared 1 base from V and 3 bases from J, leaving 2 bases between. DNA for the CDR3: TGTGCCAGCAGCTTGAACTACGAGCAGTACTTC. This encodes CASSLNYEQYF.

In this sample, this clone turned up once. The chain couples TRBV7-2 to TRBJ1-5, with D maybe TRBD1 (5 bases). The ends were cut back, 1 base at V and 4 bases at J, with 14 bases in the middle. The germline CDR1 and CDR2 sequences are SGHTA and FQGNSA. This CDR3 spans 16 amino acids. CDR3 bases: TGTGCCAGCAGCTTAGGAGGATGGGGCGCGAATCAGCCCCAGCATTTT. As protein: CASSLGGWGANQPQHF. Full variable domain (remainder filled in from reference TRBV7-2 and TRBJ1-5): GAGVSQSPSNKVTEKGKDVELRCDPISGHTALYWYRQSLGQGLEFLIYFQGNSAPDKSGLPSDRFSAERTGGSVSTLTIQRTQQEDSAVYLCASSLGGWGANQPQHFGDGTRLSIL.

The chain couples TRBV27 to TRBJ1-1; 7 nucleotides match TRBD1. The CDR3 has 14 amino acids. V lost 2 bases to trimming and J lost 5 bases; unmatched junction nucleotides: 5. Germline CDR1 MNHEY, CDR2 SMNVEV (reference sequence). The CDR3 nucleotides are TGTGCCAGCAGTTTAGGAGGGGGCTGGACTGAAGCTTTCTTT. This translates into CASSLGGGWTEAFF.

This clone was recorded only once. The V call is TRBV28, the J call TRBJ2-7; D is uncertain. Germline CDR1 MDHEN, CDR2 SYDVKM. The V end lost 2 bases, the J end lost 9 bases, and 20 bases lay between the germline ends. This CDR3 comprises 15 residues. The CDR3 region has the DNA TGTGCCAGCAGTTTAGACGCCCGGGCAGGCTTTGGGCAGTACTTC. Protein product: CASSLDARAGFGQYF.

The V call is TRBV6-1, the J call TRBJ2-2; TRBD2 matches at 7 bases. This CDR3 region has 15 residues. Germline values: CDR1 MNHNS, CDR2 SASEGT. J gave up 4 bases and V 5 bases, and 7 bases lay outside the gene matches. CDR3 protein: CASSTLAASTGELFF. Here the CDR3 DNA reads TGTGCCAGCAGTACCCTAGCGGCGAGCACCGGGGAGCTGTTTTTT.

The CDR3 reads CAIRPGQTNTEAFF. CDR3 DNA: TGTGCCATCAGGCCGGGACAGACTAACACTGAAGCTTTCTTT. The chain employs TRBV10-3 and TRBJ1-1; 7 bases line up with TRBD1. Germline-derived CDR1 and CDR2 are ENHRY and SYGVKD. The V segment lost 6 bases and the J segment 2 bases; nucleotides outside the gene matches: 6. The CDR3 spans 14 residues.

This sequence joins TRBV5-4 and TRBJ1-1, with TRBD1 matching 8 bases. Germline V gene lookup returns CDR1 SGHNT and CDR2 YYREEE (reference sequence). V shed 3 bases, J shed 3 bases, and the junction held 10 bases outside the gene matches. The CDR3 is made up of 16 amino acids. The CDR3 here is CASSSIHRQGYTEAFF. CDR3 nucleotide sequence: TGTGCCAGCAGCTCTATACATCGACAGGGGTACACTGAAGCTTTCTTT.

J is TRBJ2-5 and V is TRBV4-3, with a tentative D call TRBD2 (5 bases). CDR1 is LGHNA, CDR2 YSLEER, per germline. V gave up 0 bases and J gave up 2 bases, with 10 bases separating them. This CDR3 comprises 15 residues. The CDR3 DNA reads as TGCGCCAGCAGCCAAGACGGTCGGGGACAAGAGACCCAGTACTTC. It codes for CASSQDGRGQETQYF.

CDR3 coding DNA: TGTGCCAGCAGTTGGGTTGTCGCCGGGGAGCTGTTTTTT. This codes for CASSWVVAGELFF. The chain combines TRBV6-5 with TRBJ2-2; no clear D gene. In germline, CDR1 is MNHEY, CDR2 SVGAGI. The CDR3 runs 13 residues. V was shortened by 4 bases and J by 6 bases, with 9 bases between the two germline ends.

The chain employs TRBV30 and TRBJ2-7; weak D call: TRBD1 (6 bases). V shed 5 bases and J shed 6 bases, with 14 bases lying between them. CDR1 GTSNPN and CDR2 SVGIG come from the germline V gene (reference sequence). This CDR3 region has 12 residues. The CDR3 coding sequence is TGTGCCTGGGGTCCAACAGGGTTCGAGCAGTACTTC. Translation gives CAWGPTGFEQYF.

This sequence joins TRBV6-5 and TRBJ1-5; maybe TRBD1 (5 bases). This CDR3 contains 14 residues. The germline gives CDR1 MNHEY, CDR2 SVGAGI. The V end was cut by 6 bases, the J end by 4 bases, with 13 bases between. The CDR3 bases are TGTGCCAGCAGCCCTGGGGCGGAAAATCAGCCCCAGCATTTT. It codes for CASSPGAENQPQHF.

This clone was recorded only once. CDR3 coding DNA: TGTGCCAGTAGTCTGGAGGGAGGGGGCTACACCTTC. It specifies CASSLEGGGYTF. The chain carries TRBV19 and TRBJ1-2; D not certain. Looked up from germline, CDR1 is LNHDA and CDR2 is SQIVND (reference sequence). Trimming shortened V by 5 bases and J by 8 bases, and 12 bases separated the two germline ends. The CDR3 extends over 12 amino acids.

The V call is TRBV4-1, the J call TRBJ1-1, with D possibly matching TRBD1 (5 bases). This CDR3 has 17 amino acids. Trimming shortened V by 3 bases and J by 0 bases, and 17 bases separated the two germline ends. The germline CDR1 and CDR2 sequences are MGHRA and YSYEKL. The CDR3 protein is CASSHLSMRGLNTEAFF. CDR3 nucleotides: TGCGCCAGCAGCCATCTCTCCATGAGGGGCTTGAACACTGAAGCTTTCTTT.